The 19 T cell receptor beta chains below come from one sample, sequenced in a study of cytomegalovirus exposure and HLA in healthy donors (dated by TCRdb to 2017 to 2019). Receptors were amplified or captured by the immunoSEQ multiplex PCR assay. The multiplex PCR relied on a mix of 60 forward primers for TCR Vbeta segments and 13 reverse primers for TCR Jbeta segments. This immuneACCESS table, as held by TCRdb, lists in-frame sequences with V and J called but not all clones. Of the missing ones, under half trace to an unresolved V gene in checked studies; the others have no known cause. For this sample there are some 140,000 clones; approximately 78% appear just once. Of the sample, around 8.1% falls within the top ten clones. The sequencing sample was made of PBMCs. These receptors were obtained from a woman aged 45-65 years in good health and CMV-seropositive.

There are a few counts of this clone. The chain carries TRBV6-4 and TRBJ1-2; 7 nucleotides match TRBD1. Per the germline V gene, CDR1 is MRHNA and CDR2 is SNTAGT. The CDR3 sequence is 17 residues long. After removal of 4 bases from V and 6 bases from J, the junction contained 17 bases not matched to a gene. The CDR3 bases are TGTGCCAGCAGTGTATTTCCAGGGGGGCAGGGGACGGATGGCTACACCTTC. It specifies CASSVFPGGQGTDGYTF.

The chain couples TRBV4-1 to TRBJ2-3, with 10 bases matching TRBD2. CDR1 MGHRA and CDR2 YSYEKL come from the germline V gene. CDR3 size: 16 residues. J was trimmed by 7 bases and V by 1 base; bases with no gene match: 8. CDR3 coding DNA: TGCGCCAGCAGCCAAGTTGCTAGCGGGAGTCGTAATACGCAGTATTTT. This gives the protein CASSQVASGSRNTQYF.

The chain employs TRBV19 and TRBJ2-5; TRBD1 matches at 7 bases. The CDR3 is 13 residues long. V gave up 7 bases and J gave up 3 bases; unmatched junction bases: 5. Per germline, CDR1 LNHDA and CDR2 SQIVND (reference sequence). CDR3 nucleotides: TGTGCCAGTACCCGTACAGGGGAAGAGACCCAGTACTTC. Amino acid sequence: CASTRTGEETQYF.

V is TRBV28 and J is TRBJ2-7; 8 bases are a match to TRBD2. Germline V lookup: CDR1 MDHEN, CDR2 SYDVKM. Trimming removed 6 bases from V and 3 bases from J; junction bases left unmatched: 7. The length of the CDR3 is 14 residues. The DNA for the CDR3 is TGTGCCAGCAGCGAAGCGGGAGAAGGCTACGAGCAGTACTTC. Protein: CASSEAGEGYEQYF. Full variable domain (remainder filled in from reference TRBV28 and TRBJ2-7): DVKVTQSSRYLVKRTGEKVFLECVQDMDHENMFWYRQDPGLGLRLIYFSYDVKMKEKGDIPEGYSVSREKKERFSLILESASTNQTSMYLCASSEAGEGYEQYFGPGTRLTVT.

This clone came up a few times. The chain couples TRBV6-6 to TRBJ1-5; TRBD1 might be the D (5 bases). Trimming removed 2 bases from V and 7 bases from J, with 12 bases in between. CDR1 MNHNY and CDR2 SVGAGI come from the germline V gene (reference sequence). The CDR3 has 14 residues. The DNA of the CDR3 is TGTGCCAGCAGTTACCCCGGGGGGTCCCAGCCCCAGCATTTT. Its protein product is CASSYPGGSQPQHF.

The chain uses TRBV7-3 and TRBJ1-1, with 7 bases aligning to TRBD1. The CDR3 is made up of 13 amino acids. CDR1 SGHTA and CDR2 FQGTGA come from the germline V gene. Trimming took 5 bases from V and 3 from J; bases not matched to a gene: 3. Here the CDR3 reads CASSQGQYTEAFF. For the CDR3, the DNA is TGTGCCAGCAGCCAGGGACAGTACACTGAAGCTTTCTTT. The full variable domain, rest sourced from reference TRBV7-3 and TRBJ1-1, is GAGVSQTPSNKVTEKGKYVELRCDPISGHTALYWYRQSLGQGPEFLIYFQGTGAADDSGLPNDRFFAVRPEGSVSTLKIQRTERGDSAVYLCASSQGQYTEAFFGQGTRLTVV.

A few counts support this clone. At one end the junction does not follow the germline gene, possibly because of a read error. The chain recombines TRBV27 with TRBJ2-1, with a tentative D call TRBD2 (6 bases). CDR1 and CDR2 from the germline V gene are MNHEY and SMNVEV (reference sequence). The CDR3 has 11 residues. The CDR3 bases are TGTGCCAGCAGTTACCGGGACTCCGAGGTCTTC. Translation: CASSYRDSEVF.

CDR3 residues: CASSFGPGGQGLLYGYTF. The CDR3, as DNA: TGTGCCAGCAGCTTCGGTCCGGGGGGACAGGGATTACTCTATGGCTACACCTTC. The V and J genes are TRBV7-2 and TRBJ1-2; 9 nucleotides line up with TRBD1. This CDR3 is built from 18 residues. V was pared by 3 bases and J by 4 bases, with 15 bases of the junction left unmatched. Germline V gene data show CDR1 as SGHTA and CDR2 as FQGNSA.

The chain uses TRBV18 and TRBJ1-1; possible D gene TRBD1, 5 bases. The germline V gene encodes CDR1 KGHSH and CDR2 LQKENI. The CDR3 is 14 residues long. The germline V and J ends were trimmed by 3 bases and 1 base, with 9 bases remaining between them. The CDR3 DNA is TGTGCCAGCTCACCGACAGCCCAGAACACTGAAGCTTTCTTT. It yields the protein CASSPTAQNTEAFF.

The CDR3 bases are TGTGCCAGCAGCGTAGATGGGACAGGGGGTGAAAAACTGTTTTTT. This gives the protein CASSVDGTGGEKLFF. The V gene is TRBV9, the J gene TRBJ1-4; 11 nucleotides align to TRBD1. The germline V gene encodes CDR1 SGDLS and CDR2 YYNGEE. V trimming: 0 bases; J trimming: 7 bases; junction bases outside the gene matches: 2. This CDR3 has 15 residues.

CDR3 sequence (DNA): TGTGCCAGCACCCTGACAGTTGGCTACGAGCAGTACTTC. Encoded protein: CASTLTVGYEQYF. The chain couples TRBV6-5 to TRBJ2-7; maybe TRBD1 (5 bases). The CDR3 loop spans 13 amino acids. With 7 bases removed from V and 3 bases from J, the gap between germline ends came to 13 bases. Germline CDR1 MNHEY, CDR2 SVGAGI.

V usage is TRBV11-3 and J usage is TRBJ1-1; D unresolved. The CDR3 runs 13 residues. V dropped 3 bases and J dropped 2 bases, with 7 bases sitting between them. The germline V gene has CDR1 SGHNT and CDR2 YENEEA. CDR3 protein: CASSLEINTEAFF. In DNA, the CDR3 is TGTGCCAGCAGCTTGGAGATTAACACTGAAGCTTTCTTT.

This clone was observed a few times. The V call is TRBV5-4, the J call TRBJ1-5; TRBD1 aligns across 12 bases. Per the germline V gene, CDR1 is SGHNT and CDR2 is YYREEE (reference sequence). This CDR3 is 15 amino acids long. V lost 4 bases to trimming and J lost 6 bases; unmatched junction nucleotides: 5. The CDR3 reads CASSRDRGQGQPQHF. DNA for the CDR3: TGTGCCAGCAGCCGGGACAGGGGGCAAGGTCAGCCCCAGCATTTT. Together with reference TRBV5-4 and TRBJ1-5, the CDR3 gives the full variable domain: ETGVTQSPTHLIKTRGQQVTLRCSSQSGHNTVSWYQQALGQGPQFIFQYYREEENGRGNFPPRFSGLQFPNYSSELNVNALELDDSALYLCASSRDRGQGQPQHFGDGTRLSIL.

For this clone: A junction end diverges from the germline sequence, so it may reflect a read error. The gene calls are TRBV7-7 and TRBJ2-1; 7 positions agree with TRBD2. Germline loops: CDR1 SSHAT, CDR2 FNYEAQ (reference sequence). This CDR3 is built from 15 residues. CDR3 coding DNA: TGTGCTAGCAGCTCCGGGACTATGGGCGTCAATGAGCAGTTCTTC. This gives the protein CASSSGTMGVNEQFF.

This chain connects TRBV5-1 to TRBJ2-2; TRBD2 agrees at 11 bases. Germline CDR1 reads SGHRS; CDR2 reads YFSETQ. The CDR3 loop spans 18 amino acids. Losses at the gene ends were 2 bases for V and 2 bases for J; bases not matched to a gene: 8. The CDR3 coding sequence is TGCGCCAGCAGCTTCGGGGCTAGCGGGAGGCCCAACACCGGGGAGCTGTTTTTT. This sequence encodes CASSFGASGRPNTGELFF.

The V gene is TRBV7-9, the J gene TRBJ1-1, with D unclear. Trimming removed 0 bases at V and 8 bases at J, with 7 bases between. This CDR3 region has 12 residues. Germline loops: CDR1 SEHNR, CDR2 FQNEAQ (reference sequence). CDR3 sequence: CASSLASTEAFF. The DNA of the CDR3 is TGTGCCAGCAGCTTAGCATCCACAGAAGCTTTCTTT.

The V call is TRBV14, the J call TRBJ2-2, with a weak D call TRBD2 (5 bases). V was cut by 1 base and J by 4 bases, with 13 bases left in between. The CDR3 length is 16 residues. Per the germline V gene, CDR1 is SGHDN and CDR2 is FVKESK. In DNA form, the CDR3 reads TGTGCCAGCAGCCAAGTCGAGGGAGAGGTCACCGGGGAGCTGTTTTTT. Its translation: CASSQVEGEVTGELFF.

V usage is TRBV6-6 and J usage is TRBJ2-3, with D unresolved. Germline CDR1 reads MNHNY; CDR2 reads SVGAGI (reference sequence). The length of the CDR3 is 13 residues. Trimming left V 4 bases short and J 3 bases short, with 8 bases between. The CDR3 DNA reads as TGTGCCAGCAGTTTTTACGGGACAGATACGCAGTATTTT. This gives the protein CASSFYGTDTQYF.

The CDR3: CASSLSRLQAHGYTF. The CDR3 bases are TGTGCCAGCAGTTTATCAAGGCTCCAGGCCCATGGCTACACCTTC. V gene TRBV27 combines with J gene TRBJ1-2, with D uncertain. Trimming took off 0 bases at V and 6 bases at J, with 14 bases between the two ends. Germline V lookup: CDR1 MNHEY, CDR2 SMNVEV (reference sequence). There are 15 residues in the CDR3.